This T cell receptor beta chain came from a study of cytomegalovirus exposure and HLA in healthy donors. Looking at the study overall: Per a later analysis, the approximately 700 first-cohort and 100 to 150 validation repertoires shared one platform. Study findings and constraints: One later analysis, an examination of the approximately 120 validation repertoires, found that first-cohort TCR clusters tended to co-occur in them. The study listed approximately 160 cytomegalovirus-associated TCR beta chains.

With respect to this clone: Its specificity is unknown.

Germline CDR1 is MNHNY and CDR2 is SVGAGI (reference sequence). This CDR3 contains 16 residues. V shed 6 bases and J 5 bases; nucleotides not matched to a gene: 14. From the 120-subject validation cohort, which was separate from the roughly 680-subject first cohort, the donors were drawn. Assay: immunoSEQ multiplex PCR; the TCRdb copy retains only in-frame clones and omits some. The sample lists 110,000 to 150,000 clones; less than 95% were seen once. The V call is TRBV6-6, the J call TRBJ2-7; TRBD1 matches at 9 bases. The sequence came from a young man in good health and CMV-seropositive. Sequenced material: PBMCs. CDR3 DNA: TGTGCCAGCAGAGGTCCGAATACAGGGGGCGCCCACGAGCAGTACTTC. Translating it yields CASRGPNTGGAHEQYF.